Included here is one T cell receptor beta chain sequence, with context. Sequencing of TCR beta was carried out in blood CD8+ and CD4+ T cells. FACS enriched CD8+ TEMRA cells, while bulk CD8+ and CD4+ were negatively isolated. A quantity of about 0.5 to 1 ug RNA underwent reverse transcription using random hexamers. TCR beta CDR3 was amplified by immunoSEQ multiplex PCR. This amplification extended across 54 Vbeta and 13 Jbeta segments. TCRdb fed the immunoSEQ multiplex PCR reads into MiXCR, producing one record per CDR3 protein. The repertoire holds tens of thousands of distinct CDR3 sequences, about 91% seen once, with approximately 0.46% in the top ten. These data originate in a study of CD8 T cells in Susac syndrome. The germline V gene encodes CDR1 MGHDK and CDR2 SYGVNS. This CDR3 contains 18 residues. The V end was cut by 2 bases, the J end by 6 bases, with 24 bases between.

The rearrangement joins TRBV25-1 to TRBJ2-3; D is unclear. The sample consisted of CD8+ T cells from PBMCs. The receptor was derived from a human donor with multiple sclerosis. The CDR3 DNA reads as TGTGCCAGCAGTGAACCGACCGAACCCCCGATATGCCGGGATACGCAGTATTTT. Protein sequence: CASSEPTEPPICRDTQYF. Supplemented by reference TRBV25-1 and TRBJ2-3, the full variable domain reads EADIYQTPRYLVIGTGKKITLECSQTMGHDKMYWYQQDPGMELHLIHYSYGVNSTEKGDLSSESTVSRIRTEHFPLTLESARPSHTSQYLCASSEPTEPPICRDTQYFGPGTRLTVL.